These 27 T cell receptor beta chains share one sample of origin, sequenced in a study of blood T cell repertoires in COVID-19. The method was immunoSEQ multiplex PCR; TCRdb's version includes in-frame clones alone and lacks a portion of them. The sample has under 140,000 clones; 70% to 80% are singletons. The sample consisted of peripheral blood. These receptors all stem from a woman aged 55-69 years with acute or convalescent COVID-19.

This clone was counted once. The chain is built from TRBV2 and TRBJ1-2, with a tentative D call TRBD1 (5 bases). Trimming stripped 5 bases from V and 8 bases from J, with 15 bases between. The CDR3 spans 13 residues. The V gene's germline CDR1 is SNHLY and CDR2 FYNNEI. In nucleotides, the CDR3 is TGTGCCAGCAGTCCTCTTGGGGCGGGGGGCTACACCTTC. Translating gives CASSPLGAGGYTF.

The chain links TRBV11-2 to TRBJ1-5, with TRBD1 matching 9 bases. The CDR3 is made up of 15 amino acids. Unmatched junction bases numbered 3, after V lost 1 base and J lost 5 bases. From germline, CDR1 is SGHAT and CDR2 FQNNGV. This CDR3 reads CASSLGGQGYQPQHF. CDR3 nucleotides: TGTGCCAGCAGCTTAGGAGGACAGGGGTATCAGCCCCAGCATTTT.

Only a few counts were recorded for this clone. This chain links TRBV7-9 with TRBJ1-1; 7 bases fit TRBD1. Per germline, CDR1 SEHNR and CDR2 FQNEAQ (reference sequence). The ends lost 1 base at V and 4 bases at J; junction bases unmatched: 3. CDR3 size: 14 residues. The CDR3 region is CASSLEHRGTEAFF. In DNA form, the CDR3 reads TGTGCCAGCAGCTTAGAGCACAGGGGCACTGAAGCTTTCTTT.

This clone appeared once. The genes are TRBV28 and TRBJ1-1; 8 bases line up with TRBD1. The V and J ends lost 9 bases and 0 bases, in that order; junction bases with no gene match: 3. Germline values: CDR1 MDHEN, CDR2 SYDVKM. CDR3 size: 13 residues. In nucleotides, the CDR3 is TGTGCCAGTGGGGACAGGATGAACACTGAAGCTTTCTTT. Translating it yields CASGDRMNTEAFF.

The rearrangement uses TRBV3-1 (or the pseudogene TRBV3-2) and TRBJ2-5; TRBD2 agrees at 10 bases. The CDR3 contains 14 residues. The germline gives CDR1 LGHDT, CDR2 YNNKEL (reference sequence). The V segment lost 4 bases and the J segment 5 bases; nucleotides outside the gene matches: 4. This chain's CDR3 is CASSPLLAGETQYF. The DNA of the CDR3 is TGTGCCAGCAGCCCGTTACTAGCGGGGGAGACCCAGTACTTC.

The rearrangement joins TRBV11-2 to TRBJ2-2; D possibly corresponds to TRBD2 (5 bases). CDR1 and CDR2 from the germline V gene are SGHAT and FQNNGV. This CDR3 contains 14 residues. V dropped 4 bases and J dropped 5 bases, with 11 bases sitting between them. The CDR3 DNA reads TGTGCCAGCAGCTGGGGAGCGGAAACCGGGGAGCTGTTTTTT. Protein product: CASSWGAETGELFF.

V gene TRBV5-6 combines with J gene TRBJ1-2; possibly TRBD1 for D (5 bases). Germline CDR1 reads SGHDT; CDR2 reads YYEEEE. The CDR3 loop spans 14 amino acids. V was pared by 0 bases and J by 4 bases, with 10 bases between. The CDR3 region is CASSLGQTSYGYTF. As DNA, the CDR3 is TGTGCCAGCAGCTTGGGACAGACCTCCTATGGCTACACCTTC.

The chain joins TRBV24-1 to TRBJ1-3; maybe TRBD1 (5 bases). V gave up 4 bases and J gave up 8 bases, with 11 bases separating them. The CDR3 covers 13 residues. CDR1 is KGHDR, CDR2 SFDVKD, per germline. The CDR3 nucleotides are TGTGCCACCAGTGACTCAGGGAAGGACACCATATATTTT. It is translated as CATSDSGKDTIYF.

V usage is TRBV25-1 and J usage is TRBJ1-4; 7 bases fit TRBD1. This CDR3 contains 14 residues. Unmatched junction bases numbered 6, after V lost 3 bases and J lost 8 bases. Germline assignment: CDR1 MGHDK and CDR2 SYGVNS. CDR3 sequence (DNA): TGTGCCAGCAGTGAGACAGGGCTAAAGGAAAAACTGTTTTTT. Its protein is CASSETGLKEKLFF.

In this sample, this clone turned up a few times. The V gene is TRBV7-2, the J gene TRBJ1-4; 9 bases align to TRBD1. Unmatched junction bases numbered 4, after V lost 3 bases and J lost 8 bases. CDR3 size: 14 residues. Germline CDR1 is SGHTA and CDR2 is FQGNSA. The CDR3 is CASSFRQGDEKLFF. For the CDR3, the DNA is TGTGCCAGCAGCTTCCGACAGGGGGACGAAAAACTGTTTTTT.

This clone was observed a few times. The gene calls are TRBV6-2 or TRBV6-3 and TRBJ2-7; D is uncertain. The CDR3 totals 13 residues. The V end was cut by 3 bases, the J end by 2 bases, with 8 bases between. Germline loops: CDR1 MNHEY, CDR2 SVGEGT. CDR3 nucleotide sequence: TGTGCCAGCAGTTATTCAGGTACCTACGAGCAGTACTTC. Amino acid sequence: CASSYSGTYEQYF.

The chain combines TRBV7-6 with TRBJ2-3; D may be TRBD2 (5 bases). V lost 4 bases and J lost 7, with 12 bases in between. Germline V gene data show CDR1 as SGHVS and CDR2 as FNYEAQ. This CDR3 is built from 13 residues. As DNA, the CDR3 is TGTGCCAGCAGCTCCCGGGATACGAATACGCAGTATTTT. The encoded protein is CASSSRDTNTQYF.

J is TRBJ2-3 and V is TRBV15; TRBD2 aligns across 7 bases. This CDR3 region has 14 residues. The germline V gene has CDR1 LNHNV and CDR2 YYDKDF (reference sequence). Unmatched junction bases numbered 3, after V lost 3 bases and J lost 3 bases. The CDR3 sequence: CATSSGGTTDTQYF. The CDR3 DNA follows: TGTGCCACCAGCAGCGGGGGGACGACAGATACGCAGTATTTT.

Points on this clone: The identical CDR3 is also encoded by other nucleotide sequences in the sample. V usage is TRBV3-1 (or the pseudogene TRBV3-2) and J usage is TRBJ1-3; D is perhaps TRBD1 (6 bases). This CDR3 contains 14 residues. The ends were cut back, 4 bases at V and 2 bases at J, with 9 bases in the middle. Germline CDR1 reads LGHDT; CDR2 reads YNNKEL (reference sequence). In DNA form, the CDR3 reads TGTGCCAGCAGCCTTCAGGGGCCTGGAAACACCATATATTTT. Translating gives CASSLQGPGNTIYF.

The chain links TRBV9 to TRBJ1-3, with TRBD1 as a possible D gene (6 bases). Germline V CDR1 and CDR2: SGDLS, YYNGEE. Trimming took off 2 bases at V and 3 bases at J, with 12 bases between the two ends. The CDR3 is made up of 15 amino acids. The CDR3 region has the DNA TGTGCCAGCAGCGTCTCTCCGGACAGTGGAAACACCATATATTTT. It encodes CASSVSPDSGNTIYF. The full variable domain, completed using reference TRBV9 and TRBJ1-3, is DSGVTQTPKHLITATGQRVTLRCSPRSGDLSVYWYQQSLDQGLQFLIQYYNGEERAKGNILERFSAQQFPDLHSELNLSSLELGDSALYFCASSVSPDSGNTIYFGEGSWLTVV.

The CDR3 region has the DNA TGTGCCAGTAGTATTCAAGACAGGAGCACAGATACGCAGTATTTT. Translated: CASSIQDRSTDTQYF. The gene calls are TRBV19 and TRBJ2-3; D is possibly TRBD1 (6 bases). This CDR3 is 15 amino acids long. The V end was cut by 3 bases, the J end by 0 bases, with 10 bases between. Germline CDR1 and CDR2: LNHDA and SQIVND (reference sequence).

The J gene is TRBJ2-1, the V gene TRBV7-3; 8 positions match TRBD2. V lost 5 bases to trimming and J lost 10 bases; unmatched junction nucleotides: 7. CDR3 length: 13 residues. The germline V gene encodes CDR1 SGHTA and CDR2 FQGTGA. The CDR3 here is CASSPPGGGEQFF. The CDR3, as DNA: TGTGCCAGCAGCCCCCCGGGCGGGGGGGAGCAGTTCTTC.

The chain carries TRBV7-2 and TRBJ2-3; D may be TRBD2 (5 bases). The CDR3 is 14 amino acids. V was shortened by 2 bases and J by 2 bases, with 8 bases between the two germline ends. CDR1 and CDR2 from the germline V gene are SGHTA and FQGNSA. In DNA, the CDR3 is TGTGCCAGCAGCTTACGGGGAAACACAGATACGCAGTATTTT. It encodes CASSLRGNTDTQYF.

The V call is TRBV6-5, the J call TRBJ1-2; possible D gene TRBD1, 6 bases. This CDR3 has 13 amino acids. Trimming pared 5 bases from V and 3 bases from J, leaving 10 bases between. CDR1 and CDR2 (germline): MNHEY, SVGAGI. CDR3 DNA sequence: TGTGCCAGCAGTCCACAGGGAGACTATGGCTACACCTTC. It yields the protein CASSPQGDYGYTF.

This chain joins TRBV23-1 and TRBJ2-1; weak D call: TRBD1 (6 bases). TRBV23-1 is identified as an open reading frame with a role that is uncertain. The length of the CDR3 is 15 residues. V lost 9 bases and J lost 4, with 19 bases in between. CDR3 coding DNA: TGCGCCAGTTATCGGGAACAGGGAAGGTACAATGAGCAGTTCTTC. Translation gives CASYREQGRYNEQFF.

The CDR3 reads CSATKTGLAKNIQYF. The CDR3 nucleotides read TGCAGCGCTACTAAGACAGGCCTAGCCAAAAACATTCAGTACTTC. The chain couples TRBV29-1 to TRBJ2-4; D might be TRBD1 (6 bases). This CDR3 contains 15 residues. The V and J ends lost 7 bases and 0 bases respectively, with 16 bases between them. The germline V gene has CDR1 SQVTM and CDR2 ANQGSEA.

The chain joins TRBV7-9 to TRBJ2-5; 9 nucleotides align to TRBD1. The CDR3 has 14 amino acids. Germline V gene sequence: CDR1 SEHNR, CDR2 FQNEAQ (reference sequence). Trimming cost V 5 bases and J 5 bases; bases outside gene matches: 6. The CDR3 protein is CASSPGQGGETQYF. The CDR3 nucleotides read TGTGCCAGCAGCCCGGGACAGGGTGGCGAGACCCAGTACTTC.

V and J are TRBV3-1 (or the pseudogene TRBV3-2) and TRBJ1-6, with 9 bases matching TRBD1. This CDR3 contains 17 residues. Germline V gene data show CDR1 as LGHDT and CDR2 as YNNKEL (reference sequence). With V trimmed by 4 bases and J by 9 bases, 13 bases remained unmatched. The CDR3 DNA reads as TGTGCCAGCAGCCGCGGCTCCGGGACAGGGTTCCGTTCACCCCTCCACTTT. This gives the protein CASSRGSGTGFRSPLHF.

The chain carries TRBV29-1 and TRBJ1-1, with D possibly TRBD1 on 5 matching bases. This CDR3 has 12 amino acids. Per germline, CDR1 SQVTM and CDR2 ANQGSEA. Trimming removed 6 bases from V and 3 bases from J, with 11 bases in between. CDR3 nucleotides: TGCAGCGTCGACCCCAGGGACACTGAAGCTTTCTTT. As protein: CSVDPRDTEAFF.

This chain joins TRBV24-1 and TRBJ1-6, with a weak D call TRBD1 (6 bases). Per the germline V gene, CDR1 is KGHDR and CDR2 is SFDVKD. This CDR3 spans 15 amino acids. V was trimmed by 3 bases and J by 1 base, leaving 6 bases between them. The CDR3 here is CATSDGQSYNSPLHF. CDR3 bases: TGTGCCACCAGTGATGGACAGTCCTATAATTCACCCCTCCACTTT.

In this sample, this clone turned up many times. The genes are TRBV10-3 and TRBJ2-1; the match to TRBD2 covers 12 bases. Germline CDR1 and CDR2: ENHRY and SYGVKD. The CDR3 has 15 amino acids. V trimming: 2 bases; J trimming: 5 bases; junction bases outside the gene matches: 1. Written as DNA, the CDR3 is TGTGCCATCAGTGAGGGACTAGCGGGAAACAATGAGCAGTTCTTC. Translated, it gives CAISEGLAGNNEQFF.

This clone was observed a single time. The gene calls are TRBV5-6 and TRBJ2-2; D call uncertain. CDR1 is SGHDT and CDR2 is YYEEEE in the germline V gene. This CDR3 contains 17 residues. Trimming stripped 2 bases from V and 2 bases from J, with 16 bases between. The CDR3 region has the DNA TGTGCCAGCAGCTTTCCCTCCTTGGCTGATAACACCGGGGAGCTGTTTTTT. This encodes CASSFPSLADNTGELFF.